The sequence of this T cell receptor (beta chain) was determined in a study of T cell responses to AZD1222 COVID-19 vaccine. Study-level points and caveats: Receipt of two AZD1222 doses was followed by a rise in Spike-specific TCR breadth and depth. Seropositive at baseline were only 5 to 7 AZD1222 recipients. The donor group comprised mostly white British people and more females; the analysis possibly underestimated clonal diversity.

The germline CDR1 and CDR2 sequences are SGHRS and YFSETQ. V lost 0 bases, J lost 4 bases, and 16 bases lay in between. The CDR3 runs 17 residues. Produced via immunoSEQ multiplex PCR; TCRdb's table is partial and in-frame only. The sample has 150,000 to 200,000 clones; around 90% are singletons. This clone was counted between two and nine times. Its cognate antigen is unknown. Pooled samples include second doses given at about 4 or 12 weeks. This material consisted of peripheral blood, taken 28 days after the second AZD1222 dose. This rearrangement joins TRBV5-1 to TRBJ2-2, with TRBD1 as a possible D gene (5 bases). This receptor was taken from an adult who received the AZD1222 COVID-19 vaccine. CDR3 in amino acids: CASSLGPLGATTGELFF. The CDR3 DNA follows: TGCGCCAGCAGCTTGGGTCCCCTAGGGGCGACCACCGGGGAGCTGTTTTTT.